The present TCR beta chain was sequenced within a study of response to subunit inactivated influenza vaccine. MiXCR, applied by TCRdb to the RT-PCR reads, yields one record per CDR3 protein. This sample has over 400,000 distinct CDR3 sequences, with 9.5% to 12% found just once. Points from the study as a whole: It was the authors' suggestion that each seasonal influenza vaccination recruits few new T cells.

Concerning this clonotype: Its target is not known.

The input for sequencing was PBMCs from blood, taken 45 days after vaccination. The clonotype originates from a middle-aged man who received an inactivated influenza vaccine.

CDR3 loop: CAISESGDISYEQYF. For the CDR3, the DNA is TGTGCCATCAGTGAGTCGGGGGACATCTCATACGAGCAGTACTTC. The J gene is TRBJ2-7, the V gene TRBV10-3; D is perhaps TRBD1 (6 bases). The CDR3 loop spans 15 amino acids. Germline V CDR1 and CDR2: ENHRY, SYGVKD. Trimming cost V 0 bases and J 4 bases, with 13 bases left between them.